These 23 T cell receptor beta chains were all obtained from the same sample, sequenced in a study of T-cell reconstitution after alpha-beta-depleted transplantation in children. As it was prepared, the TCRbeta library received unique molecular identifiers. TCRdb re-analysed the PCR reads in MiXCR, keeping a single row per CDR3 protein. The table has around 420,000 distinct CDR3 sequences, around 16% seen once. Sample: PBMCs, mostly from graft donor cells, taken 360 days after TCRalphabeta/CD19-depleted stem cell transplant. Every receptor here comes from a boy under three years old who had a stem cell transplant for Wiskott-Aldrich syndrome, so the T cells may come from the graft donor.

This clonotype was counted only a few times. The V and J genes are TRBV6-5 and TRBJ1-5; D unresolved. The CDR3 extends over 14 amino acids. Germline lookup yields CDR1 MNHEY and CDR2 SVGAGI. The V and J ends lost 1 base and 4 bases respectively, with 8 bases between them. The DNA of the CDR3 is TGTGCCAGCAGTTACTACGCGGGAAATCAGCCCCAGCATTTT. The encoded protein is CASSYYAGNQPQHF.

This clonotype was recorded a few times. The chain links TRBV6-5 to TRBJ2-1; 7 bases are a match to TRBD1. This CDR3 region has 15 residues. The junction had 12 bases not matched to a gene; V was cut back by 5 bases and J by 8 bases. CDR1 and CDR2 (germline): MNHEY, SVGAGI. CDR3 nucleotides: TGTGCCAGCAGTCTGACAGGGTATCGGTACGATGAGCAGTTCTTC. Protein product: CASSLTGYRYDEQFF.

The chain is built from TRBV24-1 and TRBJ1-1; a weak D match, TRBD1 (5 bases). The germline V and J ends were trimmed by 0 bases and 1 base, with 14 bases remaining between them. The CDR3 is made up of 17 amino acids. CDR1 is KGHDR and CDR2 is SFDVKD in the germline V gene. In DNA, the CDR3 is TGTGCCACCAGTGATTTGCGGGGGGTAAATAGGAACACTGAAGCTTTCTTT. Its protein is CATSDLRGVNRNTEAFF.

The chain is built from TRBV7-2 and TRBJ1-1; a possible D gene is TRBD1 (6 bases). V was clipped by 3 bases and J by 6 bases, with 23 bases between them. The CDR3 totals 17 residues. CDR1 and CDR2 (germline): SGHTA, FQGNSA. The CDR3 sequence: CASSFSLGLQGGAEAFF. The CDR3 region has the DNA TGTGCCAGCAGCTTTTCACTAGGGTTACAGGGAGGGGCTGAAGCTTTCTTT.

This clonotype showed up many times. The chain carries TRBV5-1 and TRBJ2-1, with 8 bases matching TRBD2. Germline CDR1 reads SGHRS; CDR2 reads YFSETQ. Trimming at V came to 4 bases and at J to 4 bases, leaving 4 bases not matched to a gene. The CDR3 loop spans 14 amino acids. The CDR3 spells CASSPLAGYNEQFF. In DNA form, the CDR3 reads TGCGCCAGCAGCCCGTTAGCGGGATACAATGAGCAGTTCTTC. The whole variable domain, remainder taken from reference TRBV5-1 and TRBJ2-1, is KAGVTQTPRYLIKTRGQQVTLSCSPISGHRSVSWYQQTPGQGLQFLFEYFSETQRNKGNFPGRFSGRQFSNSRSEMNVSTLELGDSALYLCASSPLAGYNEQFFGPGTRLTVL.

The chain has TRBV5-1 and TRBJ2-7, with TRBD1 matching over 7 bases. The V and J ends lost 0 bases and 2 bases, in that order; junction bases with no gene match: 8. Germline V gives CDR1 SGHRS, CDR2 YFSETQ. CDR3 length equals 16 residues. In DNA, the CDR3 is TGCGCCAGCAGCTTGGGACAGGGAGCCTTTACCTACGAGCAGTACTTC. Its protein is CASSLGQGAFTYEQYF.

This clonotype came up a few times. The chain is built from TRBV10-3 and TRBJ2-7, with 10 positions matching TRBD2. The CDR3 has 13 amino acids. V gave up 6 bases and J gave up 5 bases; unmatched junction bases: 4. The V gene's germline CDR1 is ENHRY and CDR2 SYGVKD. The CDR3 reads CAISVAGGNEQYF. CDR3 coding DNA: TGTGCCATCAGCGTAGCGGGAGGTAACGAGCAGTACTTC.

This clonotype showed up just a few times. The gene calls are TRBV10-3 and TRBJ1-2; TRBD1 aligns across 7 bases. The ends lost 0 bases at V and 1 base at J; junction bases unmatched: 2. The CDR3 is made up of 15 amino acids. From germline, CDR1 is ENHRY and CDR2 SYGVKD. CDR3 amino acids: CAISESTGNNYGYTF. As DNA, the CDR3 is TGTGCCATCAGTGAGTCGACAGGGAATAACTATGGCTACACCTTC.

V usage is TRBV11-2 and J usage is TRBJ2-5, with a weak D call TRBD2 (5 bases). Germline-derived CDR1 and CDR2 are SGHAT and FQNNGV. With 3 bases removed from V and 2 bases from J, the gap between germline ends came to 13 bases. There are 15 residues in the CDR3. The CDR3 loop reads CASSFEGRIQETQYF. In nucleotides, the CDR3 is TGTGCCAGCAGCTTTGAGGGTAGAATTCAAGAGACCCAGTACTTC.

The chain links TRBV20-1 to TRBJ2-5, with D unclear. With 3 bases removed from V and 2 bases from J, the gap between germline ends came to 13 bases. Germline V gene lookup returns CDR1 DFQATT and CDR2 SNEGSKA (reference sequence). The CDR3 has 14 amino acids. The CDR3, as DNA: TGCAGTGCTAGTTTGTTCCAGGCACAAGAGACCCAGTACTTC. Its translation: CSASLFQAQETQYF.

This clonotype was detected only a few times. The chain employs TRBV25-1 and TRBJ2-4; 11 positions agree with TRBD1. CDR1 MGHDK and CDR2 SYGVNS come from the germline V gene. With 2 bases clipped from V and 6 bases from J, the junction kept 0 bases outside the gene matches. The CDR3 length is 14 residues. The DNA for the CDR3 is TGTGCCAGCAGTGAAGGGACAGGGGGAAACATTCAGTACTTC. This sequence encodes CASSEGTGGNIQYF. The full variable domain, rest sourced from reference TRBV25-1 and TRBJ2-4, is EADIYQTPRYLVIGTGKKITLECSQTMGHDKMYWYQQDPGMELHLIHYSYGVNSTEKGDLSSESTVSRIRTEHFPLTLESARPSHTSQYLCASSEGTGGNIQYFGAGTRLSVL.

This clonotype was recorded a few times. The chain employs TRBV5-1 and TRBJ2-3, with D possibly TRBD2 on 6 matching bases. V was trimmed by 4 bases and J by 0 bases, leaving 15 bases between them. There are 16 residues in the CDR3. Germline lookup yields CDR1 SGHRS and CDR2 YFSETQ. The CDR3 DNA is TGCGCCAGCAGCCGTTACGGGGGACTTAGCACAGATACGCAGTATTTT. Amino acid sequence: CASSRYGGLSTDTQYF.

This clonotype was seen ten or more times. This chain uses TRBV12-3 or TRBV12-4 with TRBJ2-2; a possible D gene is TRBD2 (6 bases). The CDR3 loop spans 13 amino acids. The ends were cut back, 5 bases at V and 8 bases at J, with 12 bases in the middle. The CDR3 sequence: CASSPPGLGELFF. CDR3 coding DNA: TGTGCCAGCAGTCCGCCGGGACTTGGGGAGCTGTTTTTT.

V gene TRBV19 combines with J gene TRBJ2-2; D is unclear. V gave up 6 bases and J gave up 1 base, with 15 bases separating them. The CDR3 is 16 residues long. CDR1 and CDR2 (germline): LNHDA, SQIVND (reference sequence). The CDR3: CASRNGISLNTGELFF. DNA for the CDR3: TGTGCCAGTAGGAATGGAATAAGCTTGAACACCGGGGAGCTGTTTTTT.

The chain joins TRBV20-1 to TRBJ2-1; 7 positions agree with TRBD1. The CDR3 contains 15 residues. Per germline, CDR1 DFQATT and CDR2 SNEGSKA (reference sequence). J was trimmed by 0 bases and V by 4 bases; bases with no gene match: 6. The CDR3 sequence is CSAIPDRASYNEQFF. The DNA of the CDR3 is TGCAGTGCTATCCCCGACAGGGCCTCCTACAATGAGCAGTTCTTC.

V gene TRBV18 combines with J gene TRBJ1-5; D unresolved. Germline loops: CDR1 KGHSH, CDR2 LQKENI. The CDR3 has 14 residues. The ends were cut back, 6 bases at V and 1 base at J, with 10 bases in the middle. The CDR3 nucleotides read TGTGCCAGCTCCTGGTCGGGGAGCAATCAGCCCCAGCATTTT. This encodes CASSWSGSNQPQHF. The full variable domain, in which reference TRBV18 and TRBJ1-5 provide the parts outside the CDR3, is NAGVMQNPRHLVRRRGQEARLRCSPMKGHSHVYWYRQLPEEGLKFMVYLQKENIIDESGMPKERFSAEFPKEGPSILRIQQVVRGDSAAYFCASSWSGSNQPQHFGDGTRLSIL.

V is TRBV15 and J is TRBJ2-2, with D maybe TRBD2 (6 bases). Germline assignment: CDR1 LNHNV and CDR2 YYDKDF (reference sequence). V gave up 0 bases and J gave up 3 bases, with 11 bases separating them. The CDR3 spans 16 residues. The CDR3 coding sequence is TGTGCCACCAGCAGAGATTTGGACTACTACACCGGGGAGCTGTTTTTT. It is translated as CATSRDLDYYTGELFF.

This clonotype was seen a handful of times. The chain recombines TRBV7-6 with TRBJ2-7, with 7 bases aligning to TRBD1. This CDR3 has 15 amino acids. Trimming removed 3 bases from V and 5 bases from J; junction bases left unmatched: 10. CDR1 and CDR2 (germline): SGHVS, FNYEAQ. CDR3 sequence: CASSLGTTGKDEQYF. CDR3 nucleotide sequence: TGTGCCAGCAGCTTGGGAACGACAGGGAAGGACGAGCAGTACTTC.

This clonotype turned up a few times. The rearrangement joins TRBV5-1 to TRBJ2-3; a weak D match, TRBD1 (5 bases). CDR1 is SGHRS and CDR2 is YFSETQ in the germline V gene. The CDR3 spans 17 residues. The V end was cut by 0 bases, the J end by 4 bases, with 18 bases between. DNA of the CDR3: TGCGCCAGCAGCTTGGCCGACCAGGGCCTATCGTCAGATACGCAGTATTTT. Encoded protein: CASSLADQGLSSDTQYF.

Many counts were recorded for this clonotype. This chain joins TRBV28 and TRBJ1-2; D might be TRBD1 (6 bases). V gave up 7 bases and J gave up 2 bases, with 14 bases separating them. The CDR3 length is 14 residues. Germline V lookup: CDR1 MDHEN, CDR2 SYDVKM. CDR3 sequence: CASTGVDLNYGYTF. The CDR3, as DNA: TGTGCCAGCACAGGGGTCGACCTGAACTATGGCTACACCTTC.

CDR3 sequence reads: CSVARLDTEAFF. Here the CDR3 DNA reads TGCAGCGTTGCGAGGTTGGACACTGAAGCTTTCTTT. J is TRBJ1-1 and V is TRBV29-1; D is undetermined. V was trimmed by 4 bases and J by 3 bases, leaving 9 bases between them. CDR3 length equals 12 residues. Germline CDR1 SQVTM, CDR2 ANQGSEA.

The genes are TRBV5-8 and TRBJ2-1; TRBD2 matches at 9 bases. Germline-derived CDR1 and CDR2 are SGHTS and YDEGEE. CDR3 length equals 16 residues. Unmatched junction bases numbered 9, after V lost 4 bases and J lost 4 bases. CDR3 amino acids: CASSPASGAAYNEQFF. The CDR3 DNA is TGTGCCAGCAGCCCCGCTAGCGGGGCTGCGTACAATGAGCAGTTCTTC.

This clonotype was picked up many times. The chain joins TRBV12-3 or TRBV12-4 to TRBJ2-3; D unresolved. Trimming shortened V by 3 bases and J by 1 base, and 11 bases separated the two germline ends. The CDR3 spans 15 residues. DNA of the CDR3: TGTGCCAGCAGTTTCGGAGAGGATGGCACAGATACGCAGTATTTT. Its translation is CASSFGEDGTDTQYF.